The next 15 T cell receptor beta chains were all read from a single sample in a study of shared clonotypes between healthy human individuals. TCRdb's copy holds only in-frame clones and misses some; the assay was immunoSEQ multiplex PCR. The data contain just over 2,000,000 clones, 85% to 95% of them singletons. The material sequenced was naive CD4+ T cells sorted from blood. The subset here: CD45RA+ positively selected. All receptors derive from a man younger than 35 in good health.

V usage is TRBV7-2 and J usage is TRBJ1-2; 10 bases match TRBD1. Per the germline V gene, CDR1 is SGHTA and CDR2 is FQGNSA. J was trimmed by 5 bases and V by 5 bases; bases with no gene match: 8. The CDR3 sequence is 15 residues long. The DNA for the CDR3 is TGTGCCAGCAGCGCCTCCGGGACAGGGGCATATGGCTACACCTTC. It specifies CASSASGTGAYGYTF.

The chain couples TRBV5-1 to TRBJ2-1; 8 bases align to TRBD2. Germline lookup yields CDR1 SGHRS and CDR2 YFSETQ. The CDR3 is made up of 14 amino acids. Losses at the gene ends were 5 bases for V and 7 bases for J; bases not matched to a gene: 8. The CDR3 region is CASSPPSGGNEQFF. In nucleotides, the CDR3 is TGCGCCAGCAGTCCTCCCTCGGGGGGGAATGAGCAGTTCTTC.

The chain couples TRBV7-2 to TRBJ2-1; TRBD2 matches at 16 bases. With 6 bases clipped from V and 9 bases from J, the junction kept 5 bases outside the gene matches. This CDR3 has 15 residues. CDR1 SGHTA and CDR2 FQGNSA come from the germline V gene. DNA for the CDR3: TGTGCCAGCAGGGGACTAGCGGGAGGGCCAACTGAGCAGTTCTTC. Its translation is CASRGLAGGPTEQFF.

In its sample, this clone was seen once. V usage is TRBV10-3 and J usage is TRBJ2-7; weak D call: TRBD1 (5 bases). With 10 bases removed from V and 3 bases from J, the gap between germline ends came to 10 bases. The V gene's germline CDR1 is ENHRY and CDR2 SYGVKD. The CDR3 covers 11 residues. The DNA for the CDR3 is TGTGCCACCTGCAGGGACTACGAGCAGTACTTC. As protein: CATCRDYEQYF.

This clone has only one observation. This specimen includes other DNA sequences encoding the same CDR3. The chain is built from TRBV28 and TRBJ2-2, with D uncertain. Germline CDR1 MDHEN, CDR2 SYDVKM. The CDR3 contains 12 residues. Trimming took 7 bases from V and 1 from J, leaving 4 bases between them. CDR3 loop: CASKGNTGELFF. The CDR3 DNA reads as TGTGCCAGCAAAGGGAACACCGGGGAGCTGTTTTTT.

This clone was detected once. This chain joins TRBV7-8 and TRBJ1-3; no definite D call. CDR3 length equals 15 residues. Looked up from germline, CDR1 is SGHVS and CDR2 is FQNEAQ. The V end lost 5 bases, the J end lost 0 bases, and 11 bases lay between the germline ends. Here the CDR3 DNA reads TGTGCCAGCAGCGCGGACGGAGCCTCTGGAAACACCATATATTTT. It codes for CASSADGASGNTIYF.

A single count supports this clone. The chain couples TRBV6-5 to TRBJ2-4, with a tentative D call TRBD2 (5 bases). Germline V lookup: CDR1 MNHEY, CDR2 SVGAGI. The CDR3 runs to 15 residues. V gave up 4 bases and J gave up 0 bases, with 10 bases separating them. The chain's CDR3 is CASSSPREAKNIQYF. As DNA, the CDR3 is TGTGCCAGCAGTTCCCCCCGGGAAGCCAAAAACATTCAGTACTTC.

The chain joins TRBV5-1 to TRBJ2-5; no clear D gene. In germline, CDR1 is SGHRS, CDR2 YFSETQ. V gave up 0 bases and J gave up 4 bases, with 13 bases separating them. The CDR3 consists of 15 residues. Here the CDR3 reads CASSLAYGVGETQYF. CDR3 nucleotides: TGCGCCAGCAGCTTGGCCTATGGGGTCGGAGAGACCCAGTACTTC.

This chain joins TRBV11-1 and TRBJ2-1, with TRBD2 matching 10 bases. The junction had 11 bases not matched to a gene; V was cut back by 1 base and J by 8 bases. CDR3 length equals 17 residues. Germline assignment: CDR1 SGHAT and CDR2 FQDESV (reference sequence). CDR3: CASSLDKAGGPWDEQFF. CDR3 bases: TGTGCCAGCAGCTTAGACAAAGCGGGGGGGCCTTGGGATGAGCAGTTCTTC.

Points on this clone: Other DNA sequences of this sample code for an identical CDR3. The chain couples TRBV11-1 to TRBJ1-1, with TRBD1 identical over 8 bases. The germline V gene encodes CDR1 SGHAT and CDR2 FQDESV (reference sequence). The junction had 5 bases not matched to a gene; V was cut back by 5 bases and J by 0 bases. The CDR3 contains 15 residues. The DNA for the CDR3 is TGTGCCAGCAGCCCTAGGACAGGGATGAACACTGAAGCTTTCTTT. Translating gives CASSPRTGMNTEAFF.

Regarding this clone: At the DNA level, this CDR3 is encoded by other sequences in the same sample as well. The genes are TRBV30 and TRBJ1-1, with D perhaps TRBD1 (6 bases). The ends were cut back, 0 bases at V and 1 base at J, with 9 bases in the middle. CDR3 size: 14 residues. The V gene's germline CDR1 is GTSNPN and CDR2 SVGIG (reference sequence). The CDR3: CAWSVRGGNTEAFF. In nucleotides, the CDR3 is TGTGCCTGGAGTGTACGAGGGGGGAACACTGAAGCTTTCTTT.

The DNA of the CDR3 is TGTGCCAGCAGCTTAGTAGGGGGGACCGGGGTGTCCCAGTACTTC. It encodes CASSLVGGTGVSQYF. The chain uses TRBV7-2 and TRBJ2-5; D is possibly TRBD1 or TRBD2 (6 bases each). Trimming pared 1 base from V and 9 bases from J, leaving 18 bases between. Germline V gives CDR1 SGHTA, CDR2 FQGNSA. The CDR3 sequence is 15 residues long.

This rearrangement joins TRBV27 to TRBJ1-1; D is perhaps TRBD1 (5 bases). Germline CDR1 MNHEY, CDR2 SMNVEV (reference sequence). CDR3 size: 14 residues. Trimming pared 7 bases from V and 4 bases from J, leaving 16 bases between. For the CDR3, the DNA is TGTGCCAGCACCTTCAACGGGGGATCCACTGAAGCTTTCTTT. Its protein product is CASTFNGGSTEAFF.

V gene TRBV19 combines with J gene TRBJ2-3; 14 positions match TRBD2. In germline, CDR1 is LNHDA, CDR2 SQIVND (reference sequence). With 5 bases clipped from V and 2 bases from J, the junction kept 6 bases outside the gene matches. This CDR3 has 17 amino acids. The DNA for the CDR3 is TGTGCCAGTAGTTACCGACTAGCGGGAGGGGTCACAGATACGCAGTATTTT. Translated, it gives CASSYRLAGGVTDTQYF.

The V call is TRBV9, the J call TRBJ2-7; TRBD2 matches 9 bases. The CDR3 covers 15 residues. V lost 3 bases and J lost 4; bases outside the gene matches: 8. Germline-derived CDR1 and CDR2 are SGDLS and YYNGEE. CDR3 amino acids: CASSADSGSSYEQYF. The CDR3, as DNA: TGTGCCAGCAGCGCCGATAGCGGGAGTAGTTACGAGCAGTACTTC.